The 18 T cell receptor beta chains presented below share a single source sample, sequenced in a study of shared clonotypes between healthy human individuals. Naive CD8 cells comprised CD45RO-negative, CCR7-positively selected cells, excluding terminally differentiated effector memory CD45RA+ cells. Here immunoSEQ multiplex PCR was the method, and the copy in TCRdb shows in-frame clones only, minus some. The sample yields 450,000 to 700,000 clones, over 95% seen once. Sequences were obtained from naive CD8+ T cells sorted from blood. These TCRs come from a young woman in good health.

CDR3 sequence (DNA): TGTGCCACCGGGACGAATAACTACGAGCAGTACTTC. This sequence encodes CATGTNNYEQYF. The chain employs TRBV28 and TRBJ2-7, with D possibly called TRBD1 or TRBD2 (5 bases each). Trimming cost V 10 bases and J 3 bases, with 13 bases left between them. CDR3 size: 12 residues. The V gene's germline CDR1 is MDHEN and CDR2 SYDVKM.

The gene calls are TRBV11-2 and TRBJ1-2; unclear D gene. This CDR3 is built from 14 residues. V was cut by 2 bases and J by 1 base, with 8 bases left in between. Per germline, CDR1 SGHAT and CDR2 FQNNGV. The CDR3 loop reads CASSLLRVNYGYTF. The CDR3, as DNA: TGTGCCAGCAGCTTACTTCGGGTTAACTATGGCTACACCTTC.

The V and J genes are TRBV6-5 and TRBJ1-5; D ambiguous. Trimming cost V 0 bases and J 7 bases, with 10 bases left between them. Germline assignment: CDR1 MNHEY and CDR2 SVGAGI. This CDR3 comprises 14 residues. CDR3 nucleotides: TGTGCCAGCAGTTACTCGACACATCCCCAGCCCCAGCATTTT. Its protein is CASSYSTHPQPQHF.

The CDR3 is CASSFLGSQETQYF. The CDR3 DNA reads TGTGCCAGCAGTTTCTTGGGAAGCCAAGAGACCCAGTACTTC. V usage is TRBV28 and J usage is TRBJ2-5; D ambiguous. The CDR3 has 14 residues. Germline CDR1 and CDR2: MDHEN and SYDVKM. V was clipped by 3 bases and J by 1 base, with 9 bases between them.

The chain is built from TRBV28 and TRBJ1-2; D gene ambiguous. Trimming took 3 bases from V and 4 from J, leaving 12 bases between them. This CDR3 is 14 amino acids long. Looked up from germline, CDR1 is MDHEN and CDR2 is SYDVKM. The CDR3 reads CASSLEATPYGYTF. CDR3 coding DNA: TGTGCCAGCAGTTTGGAGGCGACCCCCTATGGCTACACCTTC.

The chain combines TRBV6-5 with TRBJ2-3, with 7 bases identical to TRBD1. This CDR3 is 15 amino acids long. After removal of 5 bases from V and 1 base from J, the junction contained 6 bases not matched to a gene. Looked up from germline, CDR1 is MNHEY and CDR2 is SVGAGI. The CDR3 DNA reads TGTGCCAGCAGTCACTACAGGGGACGCACAGATACGCAGTATTTT. Encoded protein: CASSHYRGRTDTQYF.

J is TRBJ1-6 and V is TRBV9; D unresolved. The V end lost 3 bases, the J end lost 0 bases, and 16 bases lay between the germline ends. CDR1 is SGDLS and CDR2 is YYNGEE in the germline V gene. The CDR3 is 18 amino acids. The CDR3 spells CASSAPAGESSYNSPLHF. CDR3 DNA sequence: TGTGCCAGCAGCGCCCCCGCGGGCGAGAGCTCCTATAATTCACCCCTCCACTTT.

The J gene is TRBJ2-7, the V gene TRBV27; 7 bases match TRBD2. Per the germline V gene, CDR1 is MNHEY and CDR2 is SMNVEV (reference sequence). There are 15 residues in the CDR3. With V trimmed by 4 bases and J by 2 bases, 8 bases remained unmatched. The CDR3 DNA follows: TGTGCCAGCAGTTGGAATAGCGGGTTGACCTACGAGCAGTACTTC. Translation: CASSWNSGLTYEQYF.

This rearrangement joins TRBV2 to TRBJ2-7; D is perhaps TRBD1 or TRBD2 (5 bases each). The V gene lost 6 bases and the J gene lost 2 bases, with 17 bases spanning the gap. The CDR3 is 15 residues long. From germline, CDR1 is SNHLY and CDR2 FYNNEI. Written as DNA, the CDR3 is TGTGCCAGCAGCGGAACCGGGACCGGAACCTACGAGCAGTACTTC. This gives the protein CASSGTGTGTYEQYF.

This chain connects TRBV30 to TRBJ1-1; D unclear. This CDR3 is 15 amino acids long. Trimming removed 4 bases at V and 3 bases at J, with 18 bases between. Germline V gene data show CDR1 as GTSNPN and CDR2 as SVGIG (reference sequence). The CDR3 DNA reads as TGTGCCTGGAATCCGGACGAAGGATTGGACACTGAAGCTTTCTTT. This gives the protein CAWNPDEGLDTEAFF. Together with reference TRBV30 and TRBJ1-1, the CDR3 gives the full variable domain: SQTIHQWPATLVQPVGSPLSLECTVEGTSNPNLYWYRQAAGRGLQLLFYSVGIGQISSEVPQNLSASRPQDRQFILSSKKLLLSDSGFYLCAWNPDEGLDTEAFFGQGTRLTVV.

V usage is TRBV7-6 and J usage is TRBJ2-7, with 13 nucleotides matching TRBD2. CDR3 size: 15 residues. In germline, CDR1 is SGHVS, CDR2 FNYEAQ. With V trimmed by 1 base and J by 4 bases, 1 base remained unmatched. CDR3: CASSLELAGGYEQYF. CDR3 nucleotides: TGTGCCAGCAGCTTAGAACTAGCGGGAGGGTACGAGCAGTACTTC.

The CDR3 DNA follows: TGTGCCAGCAAACAGGGGAACACTGAAGCTTTCTTT. It yields the protein CASKQGNTEAFF. The rearrangement links TRBV27 to TRBJ1-1, with D perhaps TRBD1 (6 bases). V was pared by 7 bases and J by 1 base, with 7 bases between. Per the germline V gene, CDR1 is MNHEY and CDR2 is SMNVEV (reference sequence). The CDR3 spans 12 residues.

This sequence joins TRBV13 and TRBJ1-1, with 11 bases aligning to TRBD1. Germline V gene sequence: CDR1 PRHDT, CDR2 FYEKMQ (reference sequence). V was clipped by 2 bases and J by 4 bases; unmatched bases: 6. CDR3 size: 16 residues. This CDR3 is CASSLYSGTGGTEAFF. The CDR3 nucleotides read TGTGCCAGCAGCTTATACTCCGGGACAGGGGGCACTGAAGCTTTCTTT. The full variable domain, its missing parts supplied by reference TRBV13 and TRBJ1-1, is AAGVIQSPRHLIKEKRETATLKCYPIPRHDTVYWYQQGPGQDPQFLISFYEKMQSDKGSIPDRFSAQQFSDYHSELNMSSLELGDSALYFCASSLYSGTGGTEAFFGQGTRLTVV.

The chain couples TRBV27 to TRBJ1-6; TRBD1 matches 9 bases. Unmatched junction bases numbered 12, after V lost 5 bases and J lost 13 bases. CDR1 and CDR2 (germline): MNHEY, SMNVEV (reference sequence). The CDR3 totals 15 residues. As DNA, the CDR3 is TGTGCCAGCAGTCCCATCCCGGGACAGGGAAATCCCCTCCACTTT. This codes for CASSPIPGQGNPLHF.

J is TRBJ1-5 and V is TRBV7-9; D gene ambiguous. Per germline, CDR1 SEHNR and CDR2 FQNEAQ (reference sequence). Trimming took off 4 bases at V and 3 bases at J, with 4 bases between the two ends. This CDR3 has 12 residues. In DNA, the CDR3 is TGTGCCAGCAGCTCGCCCAATCAGCCCCAGCATTTT. Translating it yields CASSSPNQPQHF.

The rearrangement links TRBV5-4 to TRBJ2-7; D is ambiguous. Germline V gives CDR1 SGHNT, CDR2 YYREEE (reference sequence). Trimming stripped 4 bases from V and 2 bases from J, with 7 bases between. The CDR3 runs 12 residues. The CDR3 bases are TGTGCCAGCAGCACCCATGCCTACGAGCAGTACTTC. This codes for CASSTHAYEQYF.

The chain combines TRBV27 with TRBJ2-7; 10 nucleotides align to TRBD1. The V gene end was trimmed by 4 bases and the J gene end by 6 bases; junction bases not matched to a gene: 6. Germline CDR1 is MNHEY and CDR2 is SMNVEV (reference sequence). The CDR3 has 14 residues. Written as DNA, the CDR3 is TGTGCCAGCAGTTCCCGACAGGGGGCTGGCGAGCAGTACTTC. The encoded protein is CASSSRQGAGEQYF.

This clone was recorded once. The J gene is TRBJ1-5, the V gene TRBV2, with 8 bases matching TRBD1. V trimming: 5 bases; J trimming: 4 bases; junction bases outside the gene matches: 4. The germline V gene encodes CDR1 SNHLY and CDR2 FYNNEI. The CDR3 covers 14 residues. The CDR3 DNA sequence: TGTGCCAGCAGTCAGACAGGGGTTAATCAGCCCCAGCATTTT. Amino acids: CASSQTGVNQPQHF. Combining the CDR3 with reference TRBV2 and TRBJ1-5 gives the whole variable domain EPEVTQTPSHQVTQMGQEVILRCVPISNHLYFYWYRQILGQKVEFLVSFYNNEISEKSEIFDDQFSVERPDGSNFTLKIRSTKLEDSAMYFCASSQTGVNQPQHFGDGTRLSIL.